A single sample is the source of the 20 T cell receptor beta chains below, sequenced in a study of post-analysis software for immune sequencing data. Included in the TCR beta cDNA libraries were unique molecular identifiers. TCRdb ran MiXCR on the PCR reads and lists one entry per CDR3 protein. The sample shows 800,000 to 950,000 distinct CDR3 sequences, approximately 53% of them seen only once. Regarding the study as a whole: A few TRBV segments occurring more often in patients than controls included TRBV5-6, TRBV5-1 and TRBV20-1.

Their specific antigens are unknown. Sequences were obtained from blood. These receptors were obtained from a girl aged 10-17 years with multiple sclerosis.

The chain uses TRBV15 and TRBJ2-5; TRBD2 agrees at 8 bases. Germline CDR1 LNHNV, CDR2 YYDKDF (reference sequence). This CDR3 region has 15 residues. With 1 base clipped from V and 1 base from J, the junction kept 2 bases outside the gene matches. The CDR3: CATSRGGRTQETQYF. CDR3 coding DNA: TGTGCCACCAGCAGAGGCGGGAGGACCCAAGAGACCCAGTACTTC.

The CDR3 reads CSALDQTDTQYF. CDR3 in DNA: TGCAGTGCCCTGGACCAGACAGATACGCAGTATTTT. The rearrangement joins TRBV20-1 to TRBJ2-3; unclear D gene. This CDR3 spans 12 amino acids. Trimming removed 6 bases from V and 3 bases from J, with 10 bases in between. Germline CDR1 DFQATT, CDR2 SNEGSKA (reference sequence).

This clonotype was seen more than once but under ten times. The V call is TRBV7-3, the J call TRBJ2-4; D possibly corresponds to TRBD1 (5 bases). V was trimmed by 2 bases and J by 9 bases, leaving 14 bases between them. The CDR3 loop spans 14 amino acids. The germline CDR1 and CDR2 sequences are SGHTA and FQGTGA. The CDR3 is CASSLGALQGIQYF. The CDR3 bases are TGTGCCAGCAGCTTAGGGGCGCTCCAGGGCATTCAGTACTTC.

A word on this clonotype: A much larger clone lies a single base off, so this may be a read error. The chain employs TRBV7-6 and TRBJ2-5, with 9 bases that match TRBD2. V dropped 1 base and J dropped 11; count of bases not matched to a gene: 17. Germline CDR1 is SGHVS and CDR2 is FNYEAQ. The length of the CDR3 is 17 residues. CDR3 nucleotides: TGTGCCAGCAGCTTAGACCACCTAGCGGGACCCTACAATGAGCAGTACTTC. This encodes CASSLDHLAGPYNEQYF.

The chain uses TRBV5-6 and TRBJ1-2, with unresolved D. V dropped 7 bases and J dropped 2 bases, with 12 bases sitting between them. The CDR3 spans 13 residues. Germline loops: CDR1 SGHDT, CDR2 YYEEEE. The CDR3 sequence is CASGRELNYGYTF. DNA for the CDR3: TGTGCCAGCGGTAGGGAACTGAACTATGGCTACACCTTC.

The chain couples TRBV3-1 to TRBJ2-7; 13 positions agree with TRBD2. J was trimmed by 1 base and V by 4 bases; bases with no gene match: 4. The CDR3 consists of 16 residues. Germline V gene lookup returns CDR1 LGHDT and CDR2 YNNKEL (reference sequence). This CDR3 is CASSLRTSGRSYEQYF. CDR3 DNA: TGTGCCAGCAGCCTCCGGACTAGCGGGAGATCCTACGAGCAGTACTTC.

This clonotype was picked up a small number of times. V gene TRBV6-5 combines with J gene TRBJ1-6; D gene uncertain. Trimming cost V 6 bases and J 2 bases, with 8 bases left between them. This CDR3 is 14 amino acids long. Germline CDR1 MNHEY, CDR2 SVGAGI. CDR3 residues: CASRTDTYNSPLHF. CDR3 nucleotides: TGTGCCAGCAGGACTGACACCTATAATTCACCCCTCCACTTT.

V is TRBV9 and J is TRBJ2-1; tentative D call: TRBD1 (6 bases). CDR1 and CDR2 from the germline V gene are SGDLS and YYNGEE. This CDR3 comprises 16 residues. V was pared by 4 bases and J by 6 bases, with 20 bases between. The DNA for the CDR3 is TGTGCCAGCAGCCCCCGTGGGGGCCCGCTGGCCAATGAGCAGTTCTTC. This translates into CASSPRGGPLANEQFF.

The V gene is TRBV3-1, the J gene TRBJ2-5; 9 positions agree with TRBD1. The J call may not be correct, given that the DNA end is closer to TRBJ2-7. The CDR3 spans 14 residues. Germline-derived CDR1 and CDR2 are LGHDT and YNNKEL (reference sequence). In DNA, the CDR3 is TGTGCCAGCAGCCGTCGGACAGGGGTTGGCGAGCAGTACTTC. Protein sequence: CASSRRTGVGEQYF.

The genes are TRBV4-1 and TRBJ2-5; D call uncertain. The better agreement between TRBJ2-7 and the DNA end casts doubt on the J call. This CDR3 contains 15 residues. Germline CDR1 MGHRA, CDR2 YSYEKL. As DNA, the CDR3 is TGCGCCAGCAGCCAAGAAAGTCACCTGCCCTACGAGCAGTACTTC. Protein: CASSQESHLPYEQYF.

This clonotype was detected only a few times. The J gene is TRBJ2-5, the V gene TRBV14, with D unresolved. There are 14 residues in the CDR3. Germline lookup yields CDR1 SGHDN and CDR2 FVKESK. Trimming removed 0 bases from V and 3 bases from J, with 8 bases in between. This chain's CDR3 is CASSQDYNEETQYF. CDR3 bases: TGTGCCAGCAGCCAAGACTACAACGAAGAGACCCAGTACTTC.

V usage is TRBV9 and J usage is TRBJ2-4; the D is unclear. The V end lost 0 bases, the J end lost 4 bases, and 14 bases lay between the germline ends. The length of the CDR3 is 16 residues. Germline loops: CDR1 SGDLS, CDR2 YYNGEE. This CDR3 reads CASSVDQPSGKNIQYF. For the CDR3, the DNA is TGTGCCAGCAGCGTAGACCAGCCCAGTGGGAAAAACATTCAGTACTTC.

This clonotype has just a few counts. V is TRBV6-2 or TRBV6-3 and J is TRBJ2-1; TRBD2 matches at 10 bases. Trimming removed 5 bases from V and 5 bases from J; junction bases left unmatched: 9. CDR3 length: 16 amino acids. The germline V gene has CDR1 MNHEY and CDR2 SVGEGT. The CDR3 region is CASSVPGLARDNEQFF. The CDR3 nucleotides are TGTGCCAGCAGTGTTCCGGGACTAGCGAGGGACAATGAGCAGTTCTTC.

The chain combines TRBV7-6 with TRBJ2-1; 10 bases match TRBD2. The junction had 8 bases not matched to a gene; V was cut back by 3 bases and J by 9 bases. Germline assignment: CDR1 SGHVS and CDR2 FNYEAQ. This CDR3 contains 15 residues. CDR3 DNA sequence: TGTGCCAGCAGCTTCAGACTAGCGGGCAAGGGTGAGCAGTTCTTC. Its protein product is CASSFRLAGKGEQFF.

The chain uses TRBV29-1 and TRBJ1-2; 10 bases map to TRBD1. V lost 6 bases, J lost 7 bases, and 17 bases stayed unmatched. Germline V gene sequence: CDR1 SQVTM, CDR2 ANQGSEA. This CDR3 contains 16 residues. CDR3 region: CSVSGGTGDSLAGYTF. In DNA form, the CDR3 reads TGCAGCGTCAGCGGGGGGACAGGGGACTCCCTAGCTGGCTACACCTTC.

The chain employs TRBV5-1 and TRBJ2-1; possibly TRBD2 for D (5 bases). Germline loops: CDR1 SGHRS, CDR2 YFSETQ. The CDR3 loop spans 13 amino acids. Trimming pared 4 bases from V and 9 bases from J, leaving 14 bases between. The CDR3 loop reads CASSQTGCGEQFF. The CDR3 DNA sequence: TGCGCCAGCAGCCAGACGGGGTGCGGTGAGCAGTTCTTC.

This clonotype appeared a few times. CDR3 DNA sequence: TGTGCCAGCAGTCGACAGGGCGGTGGCTACACCTTC. Its translation: CASSRQGGGYTF. The chain has TRBV25-1 and TRBJ1-2; 7 nucleotides agree with TRBD1. The CDR3 loop spans 12 amino acids. CDR1 MGHDK and CDR2 SYGVNS come from the germline V gene. After removal of 5 bases from V and 7 bases from J, the junction contained 4 bases not matched to a gene.

CDR3 loop: CAIRSGGSGQPQHF. The CDR3 DNA follows: TGTGCCATCCGATCCGGGGGAAGTGGTCAGCCCCAGCATTTT. The chain combines TRBV10-3 with TRBJ1-5; D perhaps matches TRBD1 (5 bases). Germline lookup yields CDR1 ENHRY and CDR2 SYGVKD. The CDR3 spans 14 residues. With 8 bases removed from V and 6 bases from J, the gap between germline ends came to 17 bases.

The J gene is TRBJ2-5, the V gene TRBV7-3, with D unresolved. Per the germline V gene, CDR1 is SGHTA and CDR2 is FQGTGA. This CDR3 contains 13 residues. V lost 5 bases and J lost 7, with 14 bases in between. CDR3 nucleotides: TGTGCCAGCAGCCCCCGAGCCTATGGGACCCAGTACTTC. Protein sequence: CASSPRAYGTQYF.

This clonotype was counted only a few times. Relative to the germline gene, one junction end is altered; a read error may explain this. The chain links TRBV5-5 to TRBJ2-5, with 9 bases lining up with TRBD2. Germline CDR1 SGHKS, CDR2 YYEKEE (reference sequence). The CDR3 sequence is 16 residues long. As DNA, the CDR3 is TGCGCCAGCAGCCAGCTAGCGGGACCTGACCAAGAGACCCAGTACTTC. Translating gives CASSQLAGPDQETQYF.